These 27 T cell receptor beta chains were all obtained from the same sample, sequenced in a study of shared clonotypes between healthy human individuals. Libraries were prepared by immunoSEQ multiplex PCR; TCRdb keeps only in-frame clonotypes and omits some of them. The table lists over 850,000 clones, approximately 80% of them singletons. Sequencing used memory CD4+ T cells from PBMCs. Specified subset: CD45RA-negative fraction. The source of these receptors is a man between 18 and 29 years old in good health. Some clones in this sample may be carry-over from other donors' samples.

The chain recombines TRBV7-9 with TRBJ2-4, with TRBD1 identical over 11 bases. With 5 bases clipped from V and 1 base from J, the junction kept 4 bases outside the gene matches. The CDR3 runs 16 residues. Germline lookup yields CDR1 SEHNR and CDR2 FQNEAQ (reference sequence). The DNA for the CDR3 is TGTGCCAGCAGCCGAGGACAGGGGGCTGCCAAAAACATTCAGTACTTC. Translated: CASSRGQGAAKNIQYF.

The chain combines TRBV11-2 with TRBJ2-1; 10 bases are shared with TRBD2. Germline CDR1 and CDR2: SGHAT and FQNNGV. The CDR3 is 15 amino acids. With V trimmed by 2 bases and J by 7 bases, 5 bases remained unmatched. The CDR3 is CASSLRLAGANEQFF. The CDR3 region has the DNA TGTGCCAGCAGCTTAAGGCTAGCGGGAGCTAATGAGCAGTTCTTC.

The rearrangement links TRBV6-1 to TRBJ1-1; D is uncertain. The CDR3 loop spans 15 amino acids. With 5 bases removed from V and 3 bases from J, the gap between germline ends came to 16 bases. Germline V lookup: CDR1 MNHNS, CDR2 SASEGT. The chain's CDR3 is CASSLRTALDTEAFF. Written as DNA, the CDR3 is TGTGCCAGCAGTCTTCGGACTGCTTTGGACACTGAAGCTTTCTTT.

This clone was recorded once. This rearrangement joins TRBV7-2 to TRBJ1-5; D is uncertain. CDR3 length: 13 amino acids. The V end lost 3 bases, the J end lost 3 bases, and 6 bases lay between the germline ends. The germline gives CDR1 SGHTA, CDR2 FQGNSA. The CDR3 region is CASSLSLNQPQHF. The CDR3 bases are TGTGCCAGCAGCTTGTCCCTCAATCAGCCCCAGCATTTT. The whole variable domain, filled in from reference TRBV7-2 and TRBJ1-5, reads GAGVSQSPSNKVTEKGKDVELRCDPISGHTALYWYRQSLGQGLEFLIYFQGNSAPDKSGLPSDRFSAERTGGSVSTLTIQRTQQEDSAVYLCASSLSLNQPQHFGDGTRLSIL.

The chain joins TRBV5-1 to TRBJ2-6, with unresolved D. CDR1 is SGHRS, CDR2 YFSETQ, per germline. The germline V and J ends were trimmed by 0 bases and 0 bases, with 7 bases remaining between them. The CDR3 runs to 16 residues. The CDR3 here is CASSLVPRSGANVLTF. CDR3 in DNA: TGCGCCAGCAGCTTGGTTCCCCGCTCTGGGGCCAACGTCCTGACTTTC.

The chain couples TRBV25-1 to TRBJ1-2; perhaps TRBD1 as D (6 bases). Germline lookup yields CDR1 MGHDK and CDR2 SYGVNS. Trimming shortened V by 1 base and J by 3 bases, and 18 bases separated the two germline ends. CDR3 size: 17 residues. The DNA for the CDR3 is TGTGCCAGCAGTGAATCTAAGCGGCAGGGGCTAGACTATGGCTACACCTTC. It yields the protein CASSESKRQGLDYGYTF.

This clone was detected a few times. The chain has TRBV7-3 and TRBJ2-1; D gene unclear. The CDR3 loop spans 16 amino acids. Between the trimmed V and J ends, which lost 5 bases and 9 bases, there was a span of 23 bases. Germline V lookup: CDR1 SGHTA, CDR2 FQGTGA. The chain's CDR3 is CASSPQPPSPSTEQFF. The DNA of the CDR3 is TGTGCCAGCAGCCCCCAGCCTCCGTCCCCTTCAACTGAGCAGTTCTTC.

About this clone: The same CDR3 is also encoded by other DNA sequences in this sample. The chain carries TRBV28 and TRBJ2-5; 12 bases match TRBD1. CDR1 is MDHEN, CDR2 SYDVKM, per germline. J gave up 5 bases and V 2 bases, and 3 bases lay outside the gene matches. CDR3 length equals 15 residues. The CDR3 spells CASSLGTGGRETQYF. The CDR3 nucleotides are TGTGCCAGCAGTTTAGGGACAGGGGGCCGGGAGACCCAGTACTTC. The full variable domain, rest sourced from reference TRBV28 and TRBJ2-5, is DVKVTQSSRYLVKRTGEKVFLECVQDMDHENMFWYRQDPGLGLRLIYFSYDVKMKEKGDIPEGYSVSREKKERFSLILESASTNQTSMYLCASSLGTGGRETQYFGPGTRLLVL.

In DNA, the CDR3 is TGTGCCAGCAGCTCAACAGTGGGAGGAAACACCATATATTTT. It is translated as CASSSTVGGNTIYF. This chain connects TRBV5-6 to TRBJ1-3; D not resolved. Trimming took 3 bases from V and 4 from J, leaving 11 bases between them. Looked up from germline, CDR1 is SGHDT and CDR2 is YYEEEE. This CDR3 is built from 14 residues.

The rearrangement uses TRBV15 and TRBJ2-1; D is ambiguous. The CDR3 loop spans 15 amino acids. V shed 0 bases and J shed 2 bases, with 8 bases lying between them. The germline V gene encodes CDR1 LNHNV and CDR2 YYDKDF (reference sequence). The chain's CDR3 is CATSRDLGAYNEQFF. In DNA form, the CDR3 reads TGTGCCACCAGCAGAGATCTTGGAGCCTACAATGAGCAGTTCTTC. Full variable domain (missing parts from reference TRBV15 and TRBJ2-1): DAMVIQNPRYQVTQFGKPVTLSCSQTLNHNVMYWYQQKSSQAPKLLFHYYDKDFNNEADTPDNFQSRRPNTSFCFLDIRSPGLGDTAMYLCATSRDLGAYNEQFFGPGTRLTVL.

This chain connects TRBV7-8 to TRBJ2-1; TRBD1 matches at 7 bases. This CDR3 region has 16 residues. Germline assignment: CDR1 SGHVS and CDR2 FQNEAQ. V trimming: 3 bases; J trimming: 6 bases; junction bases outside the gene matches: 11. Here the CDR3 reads CASSLRLSRQGNEQFF. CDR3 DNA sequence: TGTGCCAGCAGCTTGAGGCTCTCAAGACAGGGCAATGAGCAGTTCTTC.

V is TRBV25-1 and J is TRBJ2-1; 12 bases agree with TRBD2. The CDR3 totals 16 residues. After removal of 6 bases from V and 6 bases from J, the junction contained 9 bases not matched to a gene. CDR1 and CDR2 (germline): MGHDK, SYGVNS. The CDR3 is CASSRFLAGGSNEQFF. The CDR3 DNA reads TGTGCCAGCAGCCGCTTCCTAGCGGGGGGGTCCAATGAGCAGTTCTTC. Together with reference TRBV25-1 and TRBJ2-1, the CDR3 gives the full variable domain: EADIYQTPRYLVIGTGKKITLECSQTMGHDKMYWYQQDPGMELHLIHYSYGVNSTEKGDLSSESTVSRIRTEHFPLTLESARPSHTSQYLCASSRFLAGGSNEQFFGPGTRLTVL.

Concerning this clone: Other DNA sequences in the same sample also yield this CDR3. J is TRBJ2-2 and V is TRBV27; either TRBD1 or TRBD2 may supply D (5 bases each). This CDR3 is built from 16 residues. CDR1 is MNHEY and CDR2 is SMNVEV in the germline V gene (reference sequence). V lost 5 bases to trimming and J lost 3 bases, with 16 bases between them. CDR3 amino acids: CASSKTGTQYTGELFF. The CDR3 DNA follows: TGTGCCAGCAGTAAAACCGGGACGCAATACACCGGGGAGCTGTTTTTT.

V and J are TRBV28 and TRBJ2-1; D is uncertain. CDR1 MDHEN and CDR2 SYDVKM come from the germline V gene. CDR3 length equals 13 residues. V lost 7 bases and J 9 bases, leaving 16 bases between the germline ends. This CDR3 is CASTIRPPIEQFF. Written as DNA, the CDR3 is TGTGCCAGCACCATAAGACCACCCATTGAGCAGTTCTTC.

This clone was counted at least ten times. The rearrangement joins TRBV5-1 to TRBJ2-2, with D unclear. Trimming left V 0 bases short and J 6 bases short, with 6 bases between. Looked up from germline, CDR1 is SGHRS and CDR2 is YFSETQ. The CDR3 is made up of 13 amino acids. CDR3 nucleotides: TGCGCCAGCAGCTTGGCCGATTCCGGGGAGCTGTTTTTT. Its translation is CASSLADSGELFF.

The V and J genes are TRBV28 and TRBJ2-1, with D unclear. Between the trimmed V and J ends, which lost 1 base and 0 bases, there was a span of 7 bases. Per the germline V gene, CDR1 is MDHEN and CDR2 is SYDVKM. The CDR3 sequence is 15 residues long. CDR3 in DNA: TGTGCCAGCAGTTTATTAAGCTACTCCTACAATGAGCAGTTCTTC. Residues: CASSLLSYSYNEQFF. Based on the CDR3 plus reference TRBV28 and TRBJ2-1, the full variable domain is DVKVTQSSRYLVKRTGEKVFLECVQDMDHENMFWYRQDPGLGLRLIYFSYDVKMKEKGDIPEGYSVSREKKERFSLILESASTNQTSMYLCASSLLSYSYNEQFFGPGTRLTVL.

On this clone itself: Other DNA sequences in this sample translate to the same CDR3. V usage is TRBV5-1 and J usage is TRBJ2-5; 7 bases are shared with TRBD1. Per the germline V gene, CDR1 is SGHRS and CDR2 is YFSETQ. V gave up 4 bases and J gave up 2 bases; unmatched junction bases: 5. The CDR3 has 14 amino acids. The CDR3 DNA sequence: TGCGCCAGCAGCCGAGGGACAGCGCAAGAGACCCAGTACTTC. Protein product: CASSRGTAQETQYF.

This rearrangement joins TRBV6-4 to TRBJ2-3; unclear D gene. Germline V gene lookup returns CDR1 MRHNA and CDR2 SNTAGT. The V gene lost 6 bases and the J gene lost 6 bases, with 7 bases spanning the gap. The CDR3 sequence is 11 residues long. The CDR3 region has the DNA TGTGCCAGCAGAGTAGGGGATACGCAGTATTTT. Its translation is CASRVGDTQYF.

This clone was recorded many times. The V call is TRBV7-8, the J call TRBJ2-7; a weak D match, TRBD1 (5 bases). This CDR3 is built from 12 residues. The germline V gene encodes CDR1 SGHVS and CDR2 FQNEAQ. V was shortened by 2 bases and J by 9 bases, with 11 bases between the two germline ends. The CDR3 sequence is CASSLRGTGQYF. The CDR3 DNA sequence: TGTGCCAGCAGCTTAAGGGGAACAGGGCAGTACTTC.

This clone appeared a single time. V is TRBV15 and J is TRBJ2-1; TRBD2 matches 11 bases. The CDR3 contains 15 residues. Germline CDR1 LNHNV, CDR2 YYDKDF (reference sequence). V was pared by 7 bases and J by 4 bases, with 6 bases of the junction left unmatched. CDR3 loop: CATTPGLAEYNEQFF. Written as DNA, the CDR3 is TGTGCCACCACCCCGGGACTAGCGGAATACAATGAGCAGTTCTTC.

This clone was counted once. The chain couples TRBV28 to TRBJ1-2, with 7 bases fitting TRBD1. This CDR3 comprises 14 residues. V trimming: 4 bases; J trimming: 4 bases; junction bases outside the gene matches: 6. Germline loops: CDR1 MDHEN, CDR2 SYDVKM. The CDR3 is CASSSPGQPYGYTF. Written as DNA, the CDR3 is TGTGCCAGCAGTTCCCCGGGACAGCCCTATGGCTACACCTTC.

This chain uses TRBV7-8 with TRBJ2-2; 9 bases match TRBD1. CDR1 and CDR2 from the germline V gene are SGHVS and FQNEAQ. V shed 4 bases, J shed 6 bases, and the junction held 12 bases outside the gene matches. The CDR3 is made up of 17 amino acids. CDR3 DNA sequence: TGTGCCAGCAGCTATAGACCGGGACAGGGAAGCCCCGGGGAGCTGTTTTTT. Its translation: CASSYRPGQGSPGELFF.

CDR3 sequence (DNA): TGCAGCGTTGAGAGAGGGTACAATGGCTACACCTTC. This codes for CSVERGYNGYTF. The rearrangement uses TRBV29-1 and TRBJ1-2; no definite D call. Trimming took off 3 bases at V and 6 bases at J, with 11 bases between the two ends. Germline-derived CDR1 and CDR2 are SQVTM and ANQGSEA. CDR3 length: 12 amino acids.

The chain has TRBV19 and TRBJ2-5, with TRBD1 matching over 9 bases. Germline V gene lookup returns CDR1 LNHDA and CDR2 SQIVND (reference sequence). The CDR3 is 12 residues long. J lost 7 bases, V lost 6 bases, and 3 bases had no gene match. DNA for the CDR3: TGTGCCAGTAGGGGACAGGGCGCGACCCAGTACTTC. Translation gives CASRGQGATQYF. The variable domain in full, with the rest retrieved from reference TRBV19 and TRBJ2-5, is DGGITQSPKYLFRKEGQNVTLSCEQNLNHDAMYWYRQDPGQGLRLIYYSQIVNDFQKGDIAEGYSVSREKKESFPLTVTSAQKNPTAFYLCASRGQGATQYFGPGTRLLVL.

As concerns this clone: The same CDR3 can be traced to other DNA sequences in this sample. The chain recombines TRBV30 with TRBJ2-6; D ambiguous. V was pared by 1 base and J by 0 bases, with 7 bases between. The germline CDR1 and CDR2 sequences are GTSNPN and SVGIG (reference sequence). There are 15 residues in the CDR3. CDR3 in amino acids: CAWSEGNSGANVLTF. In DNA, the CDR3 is TGTGCCTGGAGTGAAGGCAACTCTGGGGCCAACGTCCTGACTTTC.

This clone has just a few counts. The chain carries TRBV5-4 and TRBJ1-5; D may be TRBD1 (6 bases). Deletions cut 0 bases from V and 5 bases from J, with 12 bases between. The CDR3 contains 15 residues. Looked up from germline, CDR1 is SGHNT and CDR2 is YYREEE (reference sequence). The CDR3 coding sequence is TGTGCCAGCAGCTTGGCAGGGGATGCTCATCAGCCCCAGCATTTT. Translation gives CASSLAGDAHQPQHF.

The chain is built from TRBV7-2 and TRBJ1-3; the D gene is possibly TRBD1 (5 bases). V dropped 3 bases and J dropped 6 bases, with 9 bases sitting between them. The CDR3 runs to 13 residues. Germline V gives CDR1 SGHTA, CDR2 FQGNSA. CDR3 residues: CASSLGQLNTIYF. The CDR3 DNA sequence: TGTGCCAGCAGCTTGGGGCAGCTAAACACCATATATTTT.